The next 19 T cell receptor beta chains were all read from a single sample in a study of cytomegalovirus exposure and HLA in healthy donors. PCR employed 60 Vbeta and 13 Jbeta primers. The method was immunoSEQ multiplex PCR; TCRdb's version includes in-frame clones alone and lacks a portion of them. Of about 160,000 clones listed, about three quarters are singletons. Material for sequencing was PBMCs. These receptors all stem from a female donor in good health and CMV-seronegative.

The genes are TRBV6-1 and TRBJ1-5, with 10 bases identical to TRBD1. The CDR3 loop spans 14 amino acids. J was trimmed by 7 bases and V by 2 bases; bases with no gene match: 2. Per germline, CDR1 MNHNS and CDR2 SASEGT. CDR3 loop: CASSEQDRGQPQHF. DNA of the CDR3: TGTGCCAGCAGTGAACAGGACAGGGGGCAGCCCCAGCATTTT.

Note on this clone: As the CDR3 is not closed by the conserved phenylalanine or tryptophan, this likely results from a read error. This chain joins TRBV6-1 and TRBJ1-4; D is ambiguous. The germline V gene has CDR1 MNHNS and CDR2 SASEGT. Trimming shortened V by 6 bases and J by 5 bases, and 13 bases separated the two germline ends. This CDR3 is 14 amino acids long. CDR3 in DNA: TGTGCCAGCAGCGATCCTCGCCTAAATGAAAAACTGTTTCTT. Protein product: CASSDPRLNEKLFL.

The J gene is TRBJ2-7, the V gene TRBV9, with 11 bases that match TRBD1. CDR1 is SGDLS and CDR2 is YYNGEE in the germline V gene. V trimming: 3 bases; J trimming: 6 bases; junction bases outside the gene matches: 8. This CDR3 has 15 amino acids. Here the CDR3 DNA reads TGTGCCAGCAGCGGCACCGGGACAGGGGGTCTCGAGCAGTACTTC. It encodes CASSGTGTGGLEQYF.

As DNA, the CDR3 is TGTGCCAGCTCGTACAGCTATAAGAAAGATACGCAGTATTTT. Amino acids: CASSYSYKKDTQYF. The chain employs TRBV18 and TRBJ2-3; D is undetermined. Germline V gene lookup returns CDR1 KGHSH and CDR2 LQKENI. This CDR3 is 14 amino acids long. Trimming cost V 6 bases and J 5 bases, with 15 bases left between them.

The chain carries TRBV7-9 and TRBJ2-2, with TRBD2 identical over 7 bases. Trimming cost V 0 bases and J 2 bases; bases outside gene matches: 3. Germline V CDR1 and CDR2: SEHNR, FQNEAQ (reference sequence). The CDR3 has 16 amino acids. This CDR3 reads CASSLALAGNTGELFF. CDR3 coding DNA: TGTGCCAGCAGCTTAGCCTTAGCGGGCAACACCGGGGAGCTGTTTTTT.

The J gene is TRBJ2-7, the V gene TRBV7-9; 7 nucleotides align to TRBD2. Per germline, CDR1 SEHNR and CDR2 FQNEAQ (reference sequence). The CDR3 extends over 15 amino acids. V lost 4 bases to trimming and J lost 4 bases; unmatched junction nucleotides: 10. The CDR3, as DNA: TGTGCCAGCAGCTCGCCCCCGCTAGCGGTATACGAGCAGTACTTC. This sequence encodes CASSSPPLAVYEQYF.

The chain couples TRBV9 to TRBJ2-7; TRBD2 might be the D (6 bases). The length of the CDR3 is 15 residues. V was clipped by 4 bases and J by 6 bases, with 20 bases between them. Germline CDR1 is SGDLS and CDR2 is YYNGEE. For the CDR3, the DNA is TGTGCCAGCAGCTCCTCTGATGGGACTCGCTCCGAGCAGTACTTC. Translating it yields CASSSSDGTRSEQYF.

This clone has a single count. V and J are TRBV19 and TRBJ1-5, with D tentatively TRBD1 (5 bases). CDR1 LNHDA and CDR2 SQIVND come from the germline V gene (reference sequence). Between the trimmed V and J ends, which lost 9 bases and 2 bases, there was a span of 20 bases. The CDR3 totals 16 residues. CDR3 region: CASGGQGGVGNQPQHF. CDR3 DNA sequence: TGTGCCAGCGGGGGTCAGGGAGGAGTGGGCAATCAGCCCCAGCATTTT.

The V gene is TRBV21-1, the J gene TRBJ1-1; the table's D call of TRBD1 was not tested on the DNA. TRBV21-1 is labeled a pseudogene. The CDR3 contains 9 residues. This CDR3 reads CASGAGAFF. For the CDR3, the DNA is TGTGCCAGTGGGGCTGGAGCTTTCTTT.

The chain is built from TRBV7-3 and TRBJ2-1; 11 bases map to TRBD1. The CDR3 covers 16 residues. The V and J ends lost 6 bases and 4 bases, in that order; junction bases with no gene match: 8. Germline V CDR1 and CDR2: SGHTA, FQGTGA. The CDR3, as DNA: TGTGCCAGCAGAAAAGGGGGGACAGGGGGTTACAATGAGCAGTTCTTC. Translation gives CASRKGGTGGYNEQFF.

CDR3 sequence reads: CASSLSTGGNQPQHF. The DNA of the CDR3 is TGTGCCAGCAGTTTATCGACAGGGGGGAATCAGCCCCAGCATTTT. The V call is TRBV27, the J call TRBJ1-5; 9 nucleotides match TRBD1. V gave up 0 bases and J gave up 4 bases; unmatched junction bases: 1. This CDR3 region has 15 residues. From germline, CDR1 is MNHEY and CDR2 SMNVEV (reference sequence).

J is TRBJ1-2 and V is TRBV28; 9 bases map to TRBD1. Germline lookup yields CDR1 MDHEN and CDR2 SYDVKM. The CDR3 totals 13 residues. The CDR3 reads CATRQGGGYGYTF. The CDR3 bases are TGTGCAACCCGACAGGGGGGCGGCTATGGCTACACCTTC.

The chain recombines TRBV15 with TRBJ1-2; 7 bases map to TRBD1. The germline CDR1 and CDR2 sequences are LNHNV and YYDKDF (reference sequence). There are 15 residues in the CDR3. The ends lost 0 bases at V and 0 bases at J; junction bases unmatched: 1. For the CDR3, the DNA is TGTGCCACCAGCAGAGAAGGGACAGCTAACTATGGCTACACCTTC. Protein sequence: CATSREGTANYGYTF.

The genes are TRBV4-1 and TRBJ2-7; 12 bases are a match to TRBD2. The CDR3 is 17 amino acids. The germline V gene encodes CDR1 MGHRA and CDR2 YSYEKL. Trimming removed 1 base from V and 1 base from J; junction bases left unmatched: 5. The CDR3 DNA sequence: TGCGCCAGCAGCCAAGGACTAGCGGGGGCCGAATCCTACGAGCAGTACTTC. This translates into CASSQGLAGAESYEQYF.

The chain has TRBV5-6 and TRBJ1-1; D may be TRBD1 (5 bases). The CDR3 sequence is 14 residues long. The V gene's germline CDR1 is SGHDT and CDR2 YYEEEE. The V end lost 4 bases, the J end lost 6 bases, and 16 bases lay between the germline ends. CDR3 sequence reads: CASSADTSAAEAFF. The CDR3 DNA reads TGTGCCAGCAGCGCGGACACGTCGGCAGCTGAAGCTTTCTTT.

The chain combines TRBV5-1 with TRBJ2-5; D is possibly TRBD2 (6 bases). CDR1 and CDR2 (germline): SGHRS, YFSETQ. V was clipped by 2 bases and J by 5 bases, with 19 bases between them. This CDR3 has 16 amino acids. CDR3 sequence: CASSLSTSLAEETQYF. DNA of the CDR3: TGCGCCAGCAGCTTATCCACGTCACTAGCAGAGGAGACCCAGTACTTC.

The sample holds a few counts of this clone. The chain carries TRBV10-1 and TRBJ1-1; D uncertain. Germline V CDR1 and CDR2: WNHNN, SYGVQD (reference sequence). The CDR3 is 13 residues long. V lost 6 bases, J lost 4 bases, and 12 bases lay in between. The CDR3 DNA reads TGCGCCAGCAGGCAGACTGAGGGCACTGAAGCTTTCTTT. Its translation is CASRQTEGTEAFF.

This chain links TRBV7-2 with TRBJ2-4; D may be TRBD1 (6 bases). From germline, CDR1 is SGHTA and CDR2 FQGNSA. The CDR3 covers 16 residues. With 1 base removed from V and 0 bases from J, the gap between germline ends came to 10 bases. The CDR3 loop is CASSLEGVLAKNIQYF. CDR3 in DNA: TGTGCCAGCAGCTTAGAGGGGGTTCTAGCCAAAAACATTCAGTACTTC.

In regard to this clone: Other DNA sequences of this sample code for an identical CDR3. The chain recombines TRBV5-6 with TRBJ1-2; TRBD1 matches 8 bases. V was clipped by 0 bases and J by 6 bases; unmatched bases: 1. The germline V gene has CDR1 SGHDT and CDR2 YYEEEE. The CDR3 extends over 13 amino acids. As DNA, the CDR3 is TGTGCCAGCAGCTTGGACAGGGGGAATGGCTACACCTTC. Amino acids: CASSLDRGNGYTF.